The 20 T cell receptor beta chains given below trace back to one sample, sequenced in a study of OX40 agonist ivuxolimab in advanced cancers. TCRdb keeps only in-frame clones here, not all; method: immunoSEQ multiplex PCR. The sample yields roughly 69,000 clones, about 90% seen once. The material sequenced was CD4+ or CD8+ T cells sorted from blood, taken in a trial of the OX40 agonist ivuxolimab. These receptors originate from an adult with an advanced solid tumor such as melanoma, head and neck, liver or kidney cancer.

This clone was detected only a few times. The genes are TRBV28 and TRBJ1-5; TRBD1 agrees at 7 bases. Germline lookup yields CDR1 MDHEN and CDR2 SYDVKM. The CDR3 has 13 amino acids. The trim removed 6 bases at V and 6 bases at J, leaving 5 bases unmatched. The CDR3 region has the DNA TGTGCCAGCAGAAGACAGGGCGGTCAGCCCCAGCATTTT. This codes for CASRRQGGQPQHF.

J is TRBJ2-7 and V is TRBV30; the D is unclear. Trimming stripped 2 bases from V and 8 bases from J, with 10 bases between. Germline V gene lookup returns CDR1 GTSNPN and CDR2 SVGIG (reference sequence). The CDR3 length is 11 residues. CDR3 in DNA: TGTGCCTGGAGTTTGGTGTCCAAGCAGTACTTC. This sequence encodes CAWSLVSKQYF.

This clone has only one observation. The rearrangement links TRBV5-1 to TRBJ2-1, with D uncertain. V lost 0 bases to trimming and J lost 5 bases, with 15 bases between them. Germline assignment: CDR1 SGHRS and CDR2 YFSETQ. This CDR3 has 16 amino acids. This chain's CDR3 is CASSLDPSAGNNEQFF. CDR3 DNA: TGCGCCAGCAGCTTGGATCCGTCGGCAGGCAACAATGAGCAGTTCTTC.

The J gene is TRBJ2-3, the V gene TRBV7-9; the D gene could be TRBD1 or TRBD2 (5 bases each). The V gene lost 5 bases and the J gene lost 4 bases, with 16 bases spanning the gap. CDR1 is SEHNR and CDR2 is FQNEAQ in the germline V gene (reference sequence). The CDR3 is 15 residues long. The CDR3 nucleotides are TGTGCCAGCAGCACGTGGGACCCCGGAGCAGATACGCAGTATTTT. It specifies CASSTWDPGADTQYF. The entire variable domain, with the rest obtained from reference TRBV7-9 and TRBJ2-3, is as follows: DTGVSQNPRHKITKRGQNVTFRCDPISEHNRLYWYRQTLGQGPEFLTYFQNEAQLEKSRLLSDRFSAERPKGSFSTLEIQRTEQGDSAMYLCASSTWDPGADTQYFGPGTRLTVL.

V is TRBV19 and J is TRBJ1-2, with D possibly matching TRBD1 (5 bases). CDR1 LNHDA and CDR2 SQIVND come from the germline V gene (reference sequence). The CDR3 runs 14 residues. Trimming cost V 6 bases and J 4 bases, with 15 bases left between them. The CDR3 loop reads CASRTQGLSYGYTF. The CDR3 region has the DNA TGTGCCAGTAGGACGCAGGGCCTTTCCTATGGCTACACCTTC.

The rearrangement links TRBV28 to TRBJ2-3, with 8 bases aligning to TRBD2. The CDR3 sequence is 11 residues long. CDR1 MDHEN and CDR2 SYDVKM come from the germline V gene. In DNA form, the CDR3 reads TGTGTATCGGGGGGGGCGGATACGCAGTATTTT. Protein: CVSGGADTQYF.

The genes are TRBV27 and TRBJ2-3; D may be TRBD2 (6 bases). This CDR3 spans 16 amino acids. V dropped 2 bases and J dropped 4 bases, with 16 bases sitting between them. Germline V CDR1 and CDR2: MNHEY, SMNVEV (reference sequence). In DNA, the CDR3 is TGTGCCAGCAGTTTACGAACTCGGAGGGAGTCAGATACGCAGTATTTT. As protein: CASSLRTRRESDTQYF.

This chain links TRBV28 with TRBJ1-4, with no clear D. V was pared by 8 bases and J by 8 bases, with 12 bases between. CDR1 and CDR2 from the germline V gene are MDHEN and SYDVKM. This CDR3 is built from 12 residues. This chain's CDR3 is CASVQIGEKLFF. The CDR3 region has the DNA TGTGCCAGCGTGCAGATTGGGGAAAAACTGTTTTTT.

J is TRBJ2-7 and V is TRBV9; 8 bases match TRBD2. Trimming removed 3 bases from V and 4 bases from J; junction bases left unmatched: 12. CDR1 and CDR2 from the germline V gene are SGDLS and YYNGEE. There are 16 residues in the CDR3. Here the CDR3 reads CASSGPGNSGVYEQYF. The CDR3 DNA reads as TGTGCCAGCAGCGGCCCCGGGAATAGCGGGGTATACGAGCAGTACTTC.

The chain links TRBV19 to TRBJ1-1; no clear D gene. CDR3 size: 13 residues. Germline V gene sequence: CDR1 LNHDA, CDR2 SQIVND (reference sequence). The V gene lost 6 bases and the J gene lost 1 base, with 9 bases spanning the gap. The CDR3 sequence is CASSTQRNTEAFF. In nucleotides, the CDR3 is TGTGCCAGTAGCACTCAGAGGAACACTGAAGCTTTCTTT.

The chain recombines TRBV7-3 with TRBJ2-3; D gene uncertain. From germline, CDR1 is SGHTA and CDR2 FQGTGA. The CDR3 length is 14 residues. Trimming cost V 2 bases and J 3 bases, with 9 bases left between them. The CDR3 is CASSLSSQTDTQYF. CDR3 bases: TGTGCCAGCAGCTTATCCTCCCAAACAGATACGCAGTATTTT.

The chain employs TRBV30 and TRBJ1-1; D is possibly TRBD1 (5 bases). Germline CDR1 GTSNPN, CDR2 SVGIG (reference sequence). Trimming removed 0 bases at V and 2 bases at J, with 13 bases between. This CDR3 is 15 amino acids long. The CDR3 region has the DNA TGTGCCTGGAGTGTTTTTGGCAGGGTTAACACTGAAGCTTTCTTT. Amino acids: CAWSVFGRVNTEAFF.

This rearrangement joins TRBV7-3 to TRBJ1-6, with a weak D call TRBD1 (5 bases). This CDR3 region has 14 residues. V shed 5 bases and J shed 10 bases, with 15 bases lying between them. CDR1 SGHTA and CDR2 FQGTGA come from the germline V gene. CDR3 in DNA: TGTGCCAGCAGCCCAGGCGGGGCAGAGTCACCCCTCCACTTT. Its protein is CASSPGGAESPLHF.

The rearrangement uses TRBV6-5 and TRBJ2-5; D is unresolved. The CDR3 consists of 11 residues. From germline, CDR1 is MNHEY and CDR2 SVGAGI. Trimming took 7 bases from V and 5 from J, leaving 8 bases between them. CDR3 sequence reads: CASTTGETQYF. CDR3 bases: TGTGCCAGCACCACCGGGGAGACCCAGTACTTC.

This clone occurred once. J is TRBJ2-7 and V is TRBV18; D may be TRBD2 (5 bases). Per the germline V gene, CDR1 is KGHSH and CDR2 is LQKENI. With 6 bases removed from V and 3 bases from J, the gap between germline ends came to 12 bases. CDR3 length: 13 amino acids. CDR3 in DNA: TGTGCCAGCTCGCAGGTCGAGGGCTACGAGCAGTACTTC. Its translation: CASSQVEGYEQYF.

This clone was seen a single time. This chain uses TRBV7-9 with TRBJ2-4; D might be TRBD1 (5 bases). Germline V CDR1 and CDR2: SEHNR, FQNEAQ (reference sequence). This CDR3 has 18 amino acids. V was clipped by 0 bases and J by 0 bases, with 15 bases between them. The CDR3 here is CASSLAQGKTPAKNIQYF. CDR3 nucleotides: TGTGCCAGCAGCTTAGCGCAGGGAAAGACACCAGCCAAAAACATTCAGTACTTC.

J is TRBJ2-3 and V is TRBV13; D is uncertain. CDR1 and CDR2 from the germline V gene are PRHDT and FYEKMQ (reference sequence). V was cut by 5 bases and J by 3 bases, with 18 bases left in between. This CDR3 region has 16 residues. The CDR3 DNA sequence: TGTGCCAGCAGCCTATCCGGTGGACCACTAACAGATACGCAGTATTTT. Amino acids: CASSLSGGPLTDTQYF.

V usage is TRBV15 and J usage is TRBJ2-1; TRBD1 matches at 9 bases. Germline CDR1 LNHNV, CDR2 YYDKDF (reference sequence). The trim removed 0 bases at V and 7 bases at J, leaving 7 bases unmatched. CDR3 length equals 16 residues. CDR3 in amino acids: CATSRDTGGGINEQFF. The CDR3 nucleotides read TGTGCCACCAGCAGAGATACAGGGGGCGGAATTAATGAGCAGTTCTTC.

This chain links TRBV19 with TRBJ2-7, with a possible D match to TRBD1 (5 bases). Trimming stripped 5 bases from V and 4 bases from J, with 9 bases between. The CDR3 has 12 residues. Per germline, CDR1 LNHDA and CDR2 SQIVND (reference sequence). CDR3 DNA sequence: TGTGCCAGTAGTCCCAGGGCATACGAGCAGTACTTC. This gives the protein CASSPRAYEQYF.

This chain joins TRBV30 and TRBJ1-5; no firm D call. The V end lost 0 bases, the J end lost 5 bases, and 8 bases lay between the germline ends. The CDR3 runs 13 residues. The germline gives CDR1 GTSNPN, CDR2 SVGIG (reference sequence). CDR3 region: CAWSVEVHQPQHF. CDR3 coding DNA: TGTGCCTGGAGTGTAGAGGTGCATCAGCCCCAGCATTTT. Full variable domain (missing parts from reference TRBV30 and TRBJ1-5): SQTIHQWPATLVQPVGSPLSLECTVEGTSNPNLYWYRQAAGRGLQLLFYSVGIGQISSEVPQNLSASRPQDRQFILSSKKLLLSDSGFYLCAWSVEVHQPQHFGDGTRLSIL.